Listed below are T cell receptor beta chains from one sample, sequenced in a study of shared clonotypes between healthy human individuals. The assay was immunoSEQ multiplex PCR, and TCRdb's table has in-frame clones only and misses some. The sample consists of fewer than 1.4 million clones, approximately 78% of them appearing once. The sample taken for sequencing was memory CD4+ T cells from PBMCs. The source is a man aged 18 to 30 in good health. Some clones in this sample may be carry-over from other donors' samples. Both conserved end residues are trimmed from each CDR3.

j_call v_call cdr3_aa
TRBJ2-1 TRBV1 TSIQAGGRLGEQF
TRBJ2-2 TRBV6-1 ASSEDRVPNTGELF
TRBJ2-5 TRBV5-4 ASSPKLALGETQY
TRBJ1-4 TRBV4-2 ASSSTPDRALEKLF
TRBJ1-2 TRBV7-2 ASSLGVLYGYT
TRBJ1-2 TRBV27 ASSLSAGGGYT
TRBJ2-7 TRBV7-2 ASSPDGASSYEQY
TRBJ2-7 TRBV15 ATSGDRGVNEQY
TRBJ2-7 TRBV7-2 ASSLTREGPYEQY
TRBJ1-2 TRBV10-3 AISEDIGGGYT
TRBJ2-7 TRBV28 ASSFHGQGYEQY
TRBJ1-3 TRBV18 ASSPRDRTISGNTIY
TRBJ2-1 TRBV27 ASSLIYREGAASYNEQF
TRBJ2-7 TRBV2 ASSQEYSYEQY
TRBJ2-3 TRBV5-4 ASSSNQRTSTDTQY
TRBJ2-3 TRBV18 ASSPGLARTDTQY
TRBJ2-3 TRBV5-1 ASSGGSTDTQY
TRBJ2-7 TRBV11-2 ASSPTPYEQY
TRBJ2-1 TRBV10-1 ASSEGLVSSNEQF
TRBJ1-2 TRBV11-2 ASSFQGQNYGYT
TRBJ2-7 TRBV7-6 ASSRLISGYEQY
TRBJ2-1 TRBV19 ASSTVGLYNEQF
TRBJ2-5 TRBV7-2 ASSPGTGGETQY
TRBJ2-3 TRBV2 ASSQDRADTQY
TRBJ2-7 TRBV5-4 ASSSGQFYEQY
TRBJ2-4 TRBV19 ASSTTELAKNIQY
TRBJ1-3 TRBV14 ASSQGIRSSGNTIY
TRBJ1-1 TRBV28 ASSFWGPRQGAF
TRBJ2-7 TRBV5-1 ASSLQGTGDEQY
TRBJ2-7 TRBV2 ASRPRTSGTGYEQY
TRBJ2-5 TRBV7-6 ASSLRGGETQY
TRBJ1-2 TRBV7-8 ASSEDTRGYGYT
TRBJ1-1 TRBV20-1 SARVGTEAF
TRBJ2-1 TRBV7-9 ASSPLGSSDNEQF
TRBJ2-2 TRBV5-1 ASSLDVGGRGELF
TRBJ1-1 TRBV11-2 ASSLTANMNTEAF
TRBJ2-7 TRBV4-2 ASSQMLSSYEQY
TRBJ2-3 TRBV10-3 AISVSSPSTDTQY
TRBJ2-7 TRBV11-2 ASSLGAGGSSYEQY
TRBJ1-4 TRBV28 ASSPPPLATNEKLF
TRBJ1-2 TRBV19 ASSRTEVNGYT
TRBJ2-1 TRBV5-5 ASSKPGTSGVDEQF
TRBJ1-1 TRBV18 ASSPVSGTGRAF
TRBJ2-2 TRBV10-1 AFKGLENTGELF
TRBJ1-1 TRBV27 ASNVAGSNTEAF
TRBJ1-1 TRBV5-1 ASSPRTEGEAF
TRBJ1-2 TRBV15 ATSRDRANYGYT
TRBJ1-3 TRBV28 ASRGDPSGVGNTIY